A single sample gave rise to the 7 T cell receptor beta chains below, sequenced in a study of T cell clonality in common variable immunodeficiency. Study results and caveats: In common variable immunodeficiency, TCR beta chains reportedly carried fewer deletions and N-nucleotide insertions.

Profiling relied on immunoSEQ multiplex PCR, and the TCRdb table lists in-frame clones only, not all of them. Sampling found some 7,100 clones, none seen once. These receptors have no known antigen. The sequenced sample consisted of peripheral blood mononuclear cells. The receptors stem from a human donor with common variable immunodeficiency.

Of note for this clone: The CDR3 is cut off 3 residues early in the read; its end comes from the germline J gene. The chain is built from TRBV7-9 and TRBJ1-1; TRBD1 aligns across 9 bases. Germline CDR1 SEHNR, CDR2 FQNEAQ (reference sequence). V gave up 4 bases and J gave up 5 bases; unmatched junction bases: 5. The CDR3 spans 14 residues. CDR3 bases read: TGTGCCAGCAGCTCAGACAGGGGGAAGACTGAA. It is translated as CASSSDRGKTE. The whole CDR3 sequence is CASSSDRGKTEAFF.

This clone was seen only a few times. The CDR3 loop is CASSEASWTSGGPGSEQFF. The sequenced part of the CDR3 DNA is TGTGCCAGCAGTGAAGCCTCCTGGACTAGCGGGGGTCCCGGCAGTGAG. The rearrangement uses TRBV6-1 and TRBJ2-1; 13 positions match TRBD2. The missing CDR3 end, 3 residues past where the read stops, is filled in from the germline J gene. The CDR3 contains 19 residues. Trimming removed 0 bases from V and 9 bases from J; junction bases left unmatched: 14. Germline loops: CDR1 MNHNS, CDR2 SASEGT.

This clone showed up just a few times. Incomplete CDR3 DNA: TGTGCCAGCTCGCCGGGTTTTGGTGCTAATGAAAAA. It codes for CASSPGFGANEK. The whole CDR3 protein is CASSPGFGANEKLFF. The chain uses TRBV18 and TRBJ1-4; no definite D call. Read data end 3 residues before the CDR3 end; the end is taken from the germline J gene. V was shortened by 6 bases and J by 3 bases, with 14 bases between the two germline ends. The CDR3 covers 15 residues. The germline gives CDR1 KGHSH, CDR2 LQKENI.

In regard to this clone: The DNA ends 3 residues before the CDR3 does, and the rest of the CDR3 is filled in from the germline J gene. The rearrangement links TRBV18 to TRBJ2-3, with TRBD2 identical over 7 bases. V dropped 1 base and J dropped 5; count of bases not matched to a gene: 0. The length of the CDR3 is 13 residues. CDR1 is KGHSH, CDR2 LQKENI, per germline. The sequenced CDR3 bases are TGTGCCAGCTCACCACGGGGGGGAGATACG. Translated, it gives CASSPRGGDT. The whole CDR3 sequence is CASSPRGGDTQYF.

The sample holds a few counts of this clone. Read coverage stops 3 residues before the CDR3 terminus; the germline J gene supplies the remainder. The chain recombines TRBV2 with TRBJ2-7; 9 nucleotides align to TRBD2. Trimming took 4 bases from V and 3 from J; bases not matched to a gene: 4. Germline CDR1 SNHLY, CDR2 FYNNEI. There are 14 residues in the CDR3. CDR3 sequence reads: CASSVLAGYYEQYF. Incomplete CDR3 DNA: TGTGCCAGCAGTGTGCTAGCGGGATACTACGAG. The complete variable domain, with remaining parts taken from reference TRBV2 and TRBJ2-7, reads EPEVTQTPSHQVTQMGQEVILRCVPISNHLYFYWYRQILGQKVEFLVSFYNNEISEKSEIFDDQFSVERPDGSNFTLKIRSTKLEDSAMYFCASSVLAGYYEQYFGPGTRLTVT.

This clone is medium-sized (0.01 to 0.1%) within its sample. The CDR3 end falls 3 residues outside the read, so it is completed with the germline J gene. This chain uses TRBV14 with TRBJ1-2; the match to TRBD1 covers 7 bases. The CDR3 is 17 amino acids. The trim removed 4 bases at V and 3 bases at J, leaving 14 bases unmatched. Germline loops: CDR1 SGHDN, CDR2 FVKESK. Incomplete CDR3 DNA: TGTGCCAGCAGCCTAAAGTCAAAGGGAGGGGGCCACTATGGC. Translated: CASSLKSKGGGHYG. The full-length CDR3 reads as CASSLKSKGGGHYGYTF.

This clone has just a few counts. The read halts 3 residues ahead of the CDR3 end, with the missing end drawn from the germline J gene. The J gene is TRBJ2-7, the V gene TRBV7-6; a possible D gene is TRBD1 (5 bases). The CDR3 sequence is 13 residues long. V was trimmed by 4 bases and J by 3 bases, leaving 10 bases between them. Germline V CDR1 and CDR2: SGHVS, FNYEAQ. The CDR3 bases that were read are TGTGCCAGCAGCTCAAACCAGGGCTACGAG. This encodes CASSSNQGYE. The complete CDR3 sequence is CASSSNQGYEQYF.